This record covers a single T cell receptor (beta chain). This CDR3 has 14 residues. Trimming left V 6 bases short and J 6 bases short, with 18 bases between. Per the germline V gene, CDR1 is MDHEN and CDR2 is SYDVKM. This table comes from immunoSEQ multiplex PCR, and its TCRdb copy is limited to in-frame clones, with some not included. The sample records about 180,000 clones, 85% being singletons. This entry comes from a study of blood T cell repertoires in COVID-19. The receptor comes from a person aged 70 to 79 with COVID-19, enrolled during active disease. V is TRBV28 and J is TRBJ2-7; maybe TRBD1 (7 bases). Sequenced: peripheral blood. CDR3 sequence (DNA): TGTGCCAGCAGGGAGGGACAGACGACTCGCGAGCAGTACTTC. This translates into CASREGQTTREQYF. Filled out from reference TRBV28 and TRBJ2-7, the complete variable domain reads DVKVTQSSRYLVKRTGEKVFLECVQDMDHENMFWYRQDPGLGLRLIYFSYDVKMKEKGDIPEGYSVSREKKERFSLILESASTNQTSMYLCASREGQTTREQYFGPGTRLTVT.